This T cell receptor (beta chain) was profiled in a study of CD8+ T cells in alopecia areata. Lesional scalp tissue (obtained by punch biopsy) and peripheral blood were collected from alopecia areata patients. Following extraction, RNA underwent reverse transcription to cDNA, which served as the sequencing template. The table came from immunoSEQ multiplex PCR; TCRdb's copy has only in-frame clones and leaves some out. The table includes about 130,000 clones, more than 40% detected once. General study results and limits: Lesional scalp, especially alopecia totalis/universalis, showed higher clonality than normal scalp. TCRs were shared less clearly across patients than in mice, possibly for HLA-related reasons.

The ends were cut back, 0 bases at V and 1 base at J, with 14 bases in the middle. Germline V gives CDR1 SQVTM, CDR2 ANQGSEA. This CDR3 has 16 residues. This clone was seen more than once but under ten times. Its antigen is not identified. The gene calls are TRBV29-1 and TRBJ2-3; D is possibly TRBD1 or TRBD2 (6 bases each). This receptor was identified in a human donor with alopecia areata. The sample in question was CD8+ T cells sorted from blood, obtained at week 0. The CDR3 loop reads CSVEENWGAGTDTQYF. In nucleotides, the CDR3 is TGCAGCGTTGAAGAAAATTGGGGGGCTGGCACAGATACGCAGTATTTT.